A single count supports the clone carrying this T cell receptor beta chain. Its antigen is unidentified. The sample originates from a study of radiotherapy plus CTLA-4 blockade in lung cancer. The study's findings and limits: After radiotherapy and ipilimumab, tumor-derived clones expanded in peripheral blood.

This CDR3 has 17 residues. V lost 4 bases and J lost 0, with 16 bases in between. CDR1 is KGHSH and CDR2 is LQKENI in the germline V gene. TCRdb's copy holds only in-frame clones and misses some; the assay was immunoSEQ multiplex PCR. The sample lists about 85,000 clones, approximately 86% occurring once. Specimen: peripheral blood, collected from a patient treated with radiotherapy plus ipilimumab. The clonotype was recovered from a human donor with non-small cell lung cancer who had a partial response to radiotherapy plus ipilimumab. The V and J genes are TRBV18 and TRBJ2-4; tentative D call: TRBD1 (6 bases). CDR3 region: CASSRRQADLAKNIQYF. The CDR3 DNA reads TGTGCCAGCTCACGAAGACAGGCAGACCTAGCCAAAAACATTCAGTACTTC.